This is a list of T cell receptor beta chains from one sample in a study of type 1 regulatory T cells. These receptors' targets are unknown. TCRdb called the reads again in MiXCR, with one record for every CDR3 protein. The repertoire includes around 65,000 distinct CDR3 sequences, roughly 50% of them detected once, and more than 2% sits in the top ten. Sequenced input: cultured non-Tr1 T cells, either the whole culture or a sorted T cell fraction (not recorded which). The receptors shown here come from a human donor in good health. Both conserved end residues are part of each CDR3. The D gene is left open where the match is weak. A clone size is listed for some rows: how often the clone was seen (once, few, many), or a class if it is expanded.

J: TRBJ1-4; V: TRBV7-2; size: -; D: -; DNA: TGTGCCAGCAGCTTCGGGACGGGGGGAAAACTGTTTTTT; CDR3: CASSFGTGGKLFF
J: TRBJ1-2; V: TRBV4-3; size: -; D: -; DNA: TGCGCCAGCAGCCAAGATCGTAGGGGCTGGCGAGGCTACACCTTC; CDR3: CASSQDRRGWRGYTF
J: TRBJ2-2; V: TRBV7-2; size: -; D: -; DNA: TGTGCCAGCAGCGATATGGAGGGGCGATACACCGGGGAGCTGTTTTTT; CDR3: CASSDMEGRYTGELFF
J: TRBJ2-5; V: TRBV18; size: few; D: TRBD2; DNA: TGTGCCAGCTCACCTCTCGCGGGGGGGCAAGAGACCCAGTACTTC; CDR3: CASSPLAGGQETQYF
J: TRBJ2-7; V: TRBV5-1; size: -; D: -; DNA: TGCGCCAGCAGCTTGCAGCCTAGCTCCTACGAGCAGTACTTC; CDR3: CASSLQPSSYEQYF
J: TRBJ2-2; V: TRBV20-1; size: few; D: TRBD2; DNA: TGCAGTGCTAGAGATTTTCGGGGGGTGAACACCGGGGAGCTGTTTTTT; CDR3: CSARDFRGVNTGELFF
J: TRBJ2-7; V: TRBV28; size: -; D: -; DNA: TGTGCCAGCAGTTTTGACGGATCCCACACCTACGAGCAGTACTTC; CDR3: CASSFDGSHTYEQYF
J: TRBJ2-5; V: TRBV6-5; size: few; D: -; DNA: TGTGCCAGCAGTTACTCGACAAGGCAAGAGACCCAGTACTTC; CDR3: CASSYSTRQETQYF
J: TRBJ1-5; V: TRBV20-1; size: -; D: -; DNA: TGCAGTGCTAAAGAGGGGAACAATCAGCCCCAGCATTTT; CDR3: CSAKEGNNQPQHF
J: TRBJ2-5; V: TRBV7-2; size: -; D: TRBD1; DNA: TGTGCCAGCAGCTCGACAGGGGGAGAGACCCAGTACTTC; CDR3: CASSSTGGETQYF
J: TRBJ2-3; V: TRBV6-1; size: -; D: -; DNA: TGTGCCAGCAGCATGACAGAAACGCAGTATTTT; CDR3: CASSMTETQYF
J: TRBJ2-1; V: TRBV7-3; size: -; D: -; DNA: TGTGCCAGCAGCTTAACGAGGGGTAGGGTAAATGAGCAGTTCTTC; CDR3: CASSLTRGRVNEQFF
J: TRBJ1-6; V: TRBV5-1; size: -; D: TRBD1; DNA: TGCGCCAGCAGACCGGGACAGGGTTCTTCACCCCTCCACTTT; CDR3: CASRPGQGSSPLHF
J: TRBJ2-1; V: TRBV5-1; size: few; D: TRBD2; DNA: TGCGCCAGCAGCTTGGCGTGGACCGGGGGGGATGAGCAGTTCTTC; CDR3: CASSLAWTGGDEQFF
J: TRBJ2-1; V: TRBV11-2; size: -; D: TRBD1; DNA: TGTGCCAGCAGCTTAGTGGGCGGGACAGGGTACAATGAGCAGTTCTTC; CDR3: CASSLVGGTGYNEQFF
J: TRBJ1-2; V: TRBV7-9; size: -; D: -; DNA: TGTGCCAGCAGCTCTCTTTTGAACTATGGCTACACCTTC; CDR3: CASSSLLNYGYTF
J: TRBJ1-4; V: TRBV10-3; size: -; D: -; DNA: TGTGCCATCAGTGCCCAAGCAGGGCGGGCGACTAATGAAAAACTGTTTTTT; CDR3: CAISAQAGRATNEKLFF
J: TRBJ2-4; V: TRBV7-8; size: few; D: -; DNA: TGTGCCAGCAGCTTAGGAGGGTTAAGTCTTCAATACTTC; CDR3: CASSLGGLSLQYF
J: TRBJ2-3; V: TRBV7-2; size: -; D: TRBD2; DNA: TGTGCCAGCAGCTCCCCAGGACTAGGCACAGATACGCAGTATTTT; CDR3: CASSSPGLGTDTQYF
J: TRBJ2-2; V: TRBV7-2; size: few; D: -; DNA: TGTGCCAGCAGCTTAGTTCGGCTAGCCACCGGGGAGCTGTTTTTT; CDR3: CASSLVRLATGELFF
J: TRBJ2-3; V: TRBV5-1; size: few; D: TRBD2; DNA: TGCGCCAGCAGCTTCGCACTAGCGGGGGTCACAGATACGCAGTATTTT; CDR3: CASSFALAGVTDTQYF
J: TRBJ1-1; V: TRBV7-2; size: -; D: -; DNA: TGTGCCAGCAGCTCTCTAGGGGGGCACAAGATTGAAGCTTTCTTT; CDR3: CASSSLGGHKIEAFF
J: TRBJ2-5; V: TRBV6-5; size: few; D: -; DNA: TGTGCCAGCAAAAGTGGGGGGGCGGAGACCCAGTACTTC; CDR3: CASKSGGAETQYF
J: TRBJ2-5; V: TRBV6-2/TRBV6-3; size: -; D: TRBD2; DNA: TGTGCCAGCAGTTACGGGCTGAGCGGCGGGGGAGAGACCCAGTACTTC; CDR3: CASSYGLSGGGETQYF
J: TRBJ2-5; V: TRBV5-1; size: -; D: -; DNA: TGCGCCAGCAGCCCCCTGTCAGGGACCCAAGAGACCCAGTACTTC; CDR3: CASSPLSGTQETQYF
J: TRBJ1-1; V: TRBV20-1; size: -; D: -; DNA: TGCAGTGCTAGAGGGCGACGGGCGAGAAGCACTGAAGCTTTCTTT; CDR3: CSARGRRARSTEAFF
J: TRBJ1-3; V: TRBV4-3; size: few; D: -; DNA: TGCGCCAGCAGCCAAGAGTTGCGCTCTGGAAACACCATATATTTT; CDR3: CASSQELRSGNTIYF
J: TRBJ1-5; V: TRBV28; size: -; D: -; DNA: TGTGCCAGCAGTTTATCAGGGATGGATCAGCCCCAGCATTTT; CDR3: CASSLSGMDQPQHF
J: TRBJ1-2; V: TRBV9; size: few; D: TRBD1; DNA: TGTGCCAGCAGCATGCAGGGGGCGGACTATGGCTACACCTTC; CDR3: CASSMQGADYGYTF
J: TRBJ1-2; V: TRBV3-1; size: -; D: -; DNA: TGTGCCAGCAGTCAGAGGCGGGGAGACGGCTACACCTTC; CDR3: CASSQRRGDGYTF
J: TRBJ2-2; V: TRBV7-2; size: -; D: -; DNA: TGTGCCAGCAGCCCCAAAAGGGACACCGGGGAGCTGTTTTTT; CDR3: CASSPKRDTGELFF
J: TRBJ1-3; V: TRBV7-2; size: -; D: -; DNA: TGTGCCAGCAGCGCAGGGTATTCTGGAAACACCATATATTTT; CDR3: CASSAGYSGNTIYF
J: TRBJ1-2; V: TRBV19; size: -; D: -; DNA: TGTGCCAGTAGCGTGGGACGGGTCTATGGCTACACCTTC; CDR3: CASSVGRVYGYTF
J: TRBJ1-6; V: TRBV5-5; size: few; D: TRBD1; DNA: TGTGCCAGCAGCTCGTTTGGTGTTGGGACAGATAATTCACCCCTCCACTTT; CDR3: CASSSFGVGTDNSPLHF
J: TRBJ1-5; V: TRBV19; size: -; D: -; DNA: TGTGCCAGTAGTAAGGGCACTGGGTATGGTCAGCCCCAGCATTTT; CDR3: CASSKGTGYGQPQHF
J: TRBJ2-3; V: TRBV29-1; size: few; D: TRBD1; DNA: TGCAGCGTTGAGAGGGGATACAGGGGGCGGACAGATACGCAGTATTTT; CDR3: CSVERGYRGRTDTQYF
J: TRBJ1-1; V: TRBV12-3/TRBV12-4; size: -; D: TRBD1; DNA: TGTGCCAGCAGTTTTGGACAGGGGGCCGTTTCGAACACTGAAGCTTTCTTT; CDR3: CASSFGQGAVSNTEAFF
J: TRBJ2-6; V: TRBV30; size: -; D: -; DNA: TGTGCCCGCAAGTATGACTCTGGGGCCAACGTCCTGACTTTC; CDR3: CARKYDSGANVLTF
J: TRBJ2-2; V: TRBV6-1; size: -; D: TRBD1; DNA: TGTGCCAGCAGTACCCCACAGGGGGCCTCTCCCGGGGAGCTGTTTTTT; CDR3: CASSTPQGASPGELFF
J: TRBJ2-5; V: TRBV5-5; size: -; D: -; DNA: TGTGCCAGCAGCTTTCTACGGGGGAGCCAAGAGACCCAGTACTTC; CDR3: CASSFLRGSQETQYF
J: TRBJ1-2; V: TRBV3-1; size: -; D: TRBD1; DNA: TGTGCCAGCAGCCAAAGGGCGGGACAGCTCAAACAAAACAACTATGGCTACACCTTC; CDR3: CASSQRAGQLKQNNYGYTF
J: TRBJ2-5; V: TRBV6-1; size: -; D: TRBD1; DNA: TGTGCCAGCAGTGAAGGGACAGGGGGCCGGCAAGAGACCCAGTACTTC; CDR3: CASSEGTGGRQETQYF
J: TRBJ2-4; V: TRBV6-2/TRBV6-3; size: few; D: TRBD1; DNA: TGTGCCAGCAGTCCCTGGACAGGGCTAGGGGAAAACATTCAGTACTTC; CDR3: CASSPWTGLGENIQYF
J: TRBJ1-6; V: TRBV6-2/TRBV6-3; size: few; D: -; DNA: TGTGCCAGCAGCTTCGGGACTGACATGTTATTGTCCTATAATTCACCCCTCCACTTT; CDR3: CASSFGTDMLLSYNSPLHF
J: TRBJ2-1; V: TRBV5-5; size: few; D: -; DNA: TGTGCCAGCACCCCCTTACGTCCGTCGAGCTCCTACAATGAGCAGTTCTTC; CDR3: CASTPLRPSSSYNEQFF
J: TRBJ1-1; V: TRBV7-8; size: few; D: -; DNA: TGTGCCAGCAGCCCAGACTTCACTGAAGCTTTCTTT; CDR3: CASSPDFTEAFF